The subject of this entry is one TCR beta chain. Antigen specificity is unknown. The data belong to a study of cytotoxic CD8 clonotypes in ibrutinib-treated CLL. Background on the study: Researchers reported approximately twelve relapsed/refractory and approximately 16 treatment-naive patients, roughly 18 of them IGHV unmutated.

General study results and limits: Sustained-remission and progressing patients had different sampling times. Age-matched healthy donor levels were exceeded by baseline clonality, which tracked circulating CD8+ T-cell counts. Shared public clonotypes were rare, and on treatment they either got smaller or stayed the same.

Profiled with immunoSEQ multiplex PCR; TCRdb holds only in-frame clones, not every one. This table holds around 300,000 clones, 70% to 80% found once. Germline trimming cut 1 base from V and 1 base from J; bases unmatched to any gene: 16. Germline values: CDR1 MNHEY, CDR2 SMNVEV (reference sequence). The CDR3 sequence is 19 residues long. This rearrangement joins TRBV27 to TRBJ2-7, with 7 positions matching TRBD2. The receptor's source is a human donor with chronic lymphocytic leukemia. The sample in question was PBMCs, obtained before ibrutinib treatment. CDR3 DNA: TGTGCCAGCAGTTTATACCCGCCCATTACGGGAGGTGGGTCCTACGAGCAGTACTTC. Translation gives CASSLYPPITGGGSYEQYF.